This TCR beta chain was identified during a study of blood T cell repertoires in COVID-19. Background on the study: Acute and convalescent COVID-19 specimens originated in the United States, Italy and Spain. Sources were T cells, B-cell-depleted T cells, or PBMCs; the material itself was cDNA or gDNA.

The V end lost 2 bases, the J end lost 1 base, and 5 bases lay between the germline ends. CDR3 length equals 12 residues. Germline CDR1 is GTSNPN and CDR2 is SVGIG (reference sequence). Original processing notes: Reference gene primer amplification gave estimated nucleated cell counts. The data were produced by immunoSEQ multiplex PCR, yet TCRdb's version contains in-frame clones alone and is incomplete. The V and J calls and clone size are taken from that table; D and trimming were inferred from the DNA. The table records approximately 90,000 clones, 85% of them present only once. Sequencing used peripheral blood. This chain joins TRBV30 and TRBJ1-1; D is unresolved. The sequence was collected from a man older than 75 with acute or convalescent COVID-19. Here the CDR3 reads CAWSPSNTEAFF. CDR3 bases: TGTGCCTGGAGTCCGTCGAACACTGAAGCTTTCTTT. The full variable domain, with the rest looked up from reference TRBV30 and TRBJ1-1, is SQTIHQWPATLVQPVGSPLSLECTVEGTSNPNLYWYRQAAGRGLQLLFYSVGIGQISSEVPQNLSASRPQDRQFILSSKKLLLSDSGFYLCAWSPSNTEAFFGQGTRLTVV.